This T cell receptor beta chain was captured by sequencing in a study of T cells in Graves' hyperthyroidism and ophthalmopathy. Study outcomes and limitations: The model forecast ophthalmopathy, anticipating it by a median around 6.4 months before onset. Most thyroid clonotypes with frequency above 0.001 were detected in blood.

V was clipped by 3 bases and J by 2 bases, with 16 bases between them. Germline V CDR1 and CDR2: MNHEY, SMNVEV (reference sequence). The CDR3 is made up of 16 amino acids. The PBMCs had their origin in approximately 10 ml of fresh peripheral blood. This clonotype has at least ten counts. What it binds is not known. The CDR3 regions of TCR beta were amplified from RNA transcripts. The HTBI primer set was used in a first-round RT-PCR of the TCR CDR3. Using its own MiXCR run on the multiplex PCR reads, TCRdb lists one record per CDR3 protein. This sample has roughly 510,000 distinct CDR3 sequences; 20% to 25% occur once, and the top ten carry 26%.

Sample: blood. V and J are TRBV27 and TRBJ1-2; unclear D gene. This sequence was found in a man between 18 and 35 years old with Graves' hyperthyroidism. The CDR3 nucleotides are TGTGCCAGCAGTTTTAGCATCCGGCCGGACAACTATGGCTACACCTTC. This translates into CASSFSIRPDNYGYTF.